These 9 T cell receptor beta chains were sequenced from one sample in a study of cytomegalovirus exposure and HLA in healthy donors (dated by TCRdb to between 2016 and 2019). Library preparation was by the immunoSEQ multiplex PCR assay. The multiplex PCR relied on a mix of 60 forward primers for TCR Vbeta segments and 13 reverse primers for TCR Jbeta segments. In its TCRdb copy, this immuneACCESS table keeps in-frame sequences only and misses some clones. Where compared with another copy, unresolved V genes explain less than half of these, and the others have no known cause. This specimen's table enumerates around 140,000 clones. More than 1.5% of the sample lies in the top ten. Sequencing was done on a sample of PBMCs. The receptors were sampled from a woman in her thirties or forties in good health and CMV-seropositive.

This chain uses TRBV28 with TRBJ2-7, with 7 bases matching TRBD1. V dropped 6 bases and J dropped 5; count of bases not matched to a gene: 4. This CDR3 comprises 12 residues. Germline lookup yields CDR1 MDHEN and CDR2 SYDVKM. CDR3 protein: CASRDRPHEQYF. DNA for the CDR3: TGTGCCAGCAGGGACAGGCCCCACGAGCAGTACTTC. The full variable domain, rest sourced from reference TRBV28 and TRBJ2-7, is DVKVTQSSRYLVKRTGEKVFLECVQDMDHENMFWYRQDPGLGLRLIYFSYDVKMKEKGDIPEGYSVSREKKERFSLILESASTNQTSMYLCASRDRPHEQYFGPGTRLTVT.

The CDR3 nucleotides read TGTGCCACCAGCAGAGTATCAGGGGGCGCAGTGGCTTTCTTT. Residues: CATSRVSGGAVAFF. This sequence joins TRBV15 and TRBJ1-1, with 8 nucleotides matching TRBD1. CDR3 length equals 14 residues. Germline CDR1 LNHNV, CDR2 YYDKDF (reference sequence). Trimming cost V 1 base and J 11 bases; bases outside gene matches: 9.

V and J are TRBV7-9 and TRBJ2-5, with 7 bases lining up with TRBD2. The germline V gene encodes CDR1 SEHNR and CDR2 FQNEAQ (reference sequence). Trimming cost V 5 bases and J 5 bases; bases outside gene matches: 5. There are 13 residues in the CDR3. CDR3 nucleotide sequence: TGTGCCAGCAGCCACGCCGGGGGGGAGACCCAGTACTTC. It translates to CASSHAGGETQYF.

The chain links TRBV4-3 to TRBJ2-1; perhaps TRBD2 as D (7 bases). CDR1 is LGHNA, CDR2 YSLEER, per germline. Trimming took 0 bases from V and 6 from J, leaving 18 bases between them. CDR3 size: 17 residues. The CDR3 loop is CASSQELPTGGSNEQFF. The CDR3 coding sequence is TGCGCCAGCAGCCAAGAGCTCCCGACAGGCGGGAGCAATGAGCAGTTCTTC.

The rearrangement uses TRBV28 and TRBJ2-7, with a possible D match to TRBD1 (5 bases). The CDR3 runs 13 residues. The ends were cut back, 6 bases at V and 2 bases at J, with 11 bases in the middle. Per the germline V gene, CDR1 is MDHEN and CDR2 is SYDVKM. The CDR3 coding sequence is TGTGCCAGCAGATCCGACAGTCCCTACGAGCAGTACTTC. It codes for CASRSDSPYEQYF. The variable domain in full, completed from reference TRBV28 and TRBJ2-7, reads DVKVTQSSRYLVKRTGEKVFLECVQDMDHENMFWYRQDPGLGLRLIYFSYDVKMKEKGDIPEGYSVSREKKERFSLILESASTNQTSMYLCASRSDSPYEQYFGPGTRLTVT.

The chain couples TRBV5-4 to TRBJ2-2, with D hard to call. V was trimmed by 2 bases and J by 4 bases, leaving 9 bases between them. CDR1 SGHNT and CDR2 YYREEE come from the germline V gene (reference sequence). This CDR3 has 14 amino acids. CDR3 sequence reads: CASSFGFFTGELFF. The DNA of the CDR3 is TGTGCCAGCAGCTTCGGGTTTTTCACCGGGGAGCTGTTTTTT.

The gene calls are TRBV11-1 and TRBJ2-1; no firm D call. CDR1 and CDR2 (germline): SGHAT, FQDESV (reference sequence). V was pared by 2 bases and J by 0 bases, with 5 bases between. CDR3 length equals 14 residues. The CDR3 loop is CASSLTSSYNEQFF. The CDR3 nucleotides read TGTGCCAGCAGCTTAACGAGCTCCTACAATGAGCAGTTCTTC.

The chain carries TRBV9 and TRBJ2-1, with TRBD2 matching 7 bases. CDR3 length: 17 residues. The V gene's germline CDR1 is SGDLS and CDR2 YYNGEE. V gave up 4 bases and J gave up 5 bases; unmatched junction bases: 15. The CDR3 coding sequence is TGTGCCAGCAGCATTCGGGGGGTGGGAGGTGGCAACAATGAGCAGTTCTTC. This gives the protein CASSIRGVGGGNNEQFF.

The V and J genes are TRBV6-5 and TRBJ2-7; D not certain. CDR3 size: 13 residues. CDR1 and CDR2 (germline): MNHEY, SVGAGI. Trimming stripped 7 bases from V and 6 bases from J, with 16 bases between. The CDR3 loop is CASISVITREQYF. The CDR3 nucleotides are TGTGCCAGCATTTCAGTGATCACCCGCGAGCAGTACTTC.